This T cell receptor (beta chain) was profiled in a study of beta chain features in type 1 diabetes. Notes on the study in general: Shortening that was moderate but significant affected the TCRB CDR3s of Type 1 diabetes patients in all four CD4+ subsets.

cDNA synthesis used the whole RNA isolate, giving expressed TCRB sequences. TCRdb's copy holds only in-frame clones and misses some; the assay was immunoSEQ multiplex PCR. The table records 300,000 to 450,000 clones, roughly 12% of them present only once. The CDR3 totals 13 residues. Trimming left V 7 bases short and J 6 bases short, with 16 bases between. Germline assignment: CDR1 SGHRS and CDR2 YFSETQ. This clone appeared a few times. Its antigen is unidentified. The chain uses TRBV5-1 and TRBJ1-1, with D possibly matching TRBD1 (5 bases). This TCR was recovered from a young woman with type 1 diabetes. What was sequenced was naive CD4+ T cells from blood. The CDR3 sequence: CASAVGGVPEAFF. The CDR3 region has the DNA TGCGCCAGCGCGGTGGGGGGGGTCCCTGAAGCTTTCTTT.